The 20 T cell receptor beta chains presented below share a single source sample, sequenced in a study of vaccination effects on CD4 cells after COVID-19. The method was immunoSEQ multiplex PCR; TCRdb's version includes in-frame clones alone and lacks a portion of them. The sample contains approximately 26,000 clones, 77% of which appear only once. Within the ViraFEST assay, antigen-specific CD4+ T cells underwent expansion with viral peptide pools prior to sequencing. Cells that had been cultured for 10 days were the source of isolated CD4+ T cells. PCR confirmed that the person was infected with SARS-CoV-2 between March and December 2020. Their antigen targets remain unknown. Sequencing was performed on CD4+ T cells from PBMCs cultured with HCoV-NL63 spike peptides, taken before COVID-19 vaccination. Every receptor here comes from a human donor who had a prior SARS-CoV-2 infection.

To note about this clone: One junction end disagrees with the germline gene, perhaps due to a read error. The chain combines TRBV5-1 with TRBJ2-6; no firm D call. This CDR3 is 16 amino acids long. CDR1 is SGHRS and CDR2 is YFSETQ in the germline V gene. Here the CDR3 DNA reads TGCGCCAGCACCTTGCCACTTTTATCTGGGGCCAACGTCCTGACTTTC. As protein: CASTLPLLSGANVLTF.

This chain links TRBV18 with TRBJ2-7, with 11 bases that match TRBD1. CDR3 length equals 15 residues. Trimming at V came to 5 bases and at J to 2 bases, leaving 5 bases not matched to a gene. The germline gives CDR1 KGHSH, CDR2 LQKENI. The CDR3 loop reads CASSGGTGGTYEQYF. The CDR3 DNA is TGTGCCAGCTCAGGGGGGACAGGGGGGACCTACGAGCAGTACTTC.

V usage is TRBV4-2 and J usage is TRBJ2-3, with 12 bases that match TRBD2. This CDR3 is 16 amino acids long. J gave up 4 bases and V 4 bases, and 6 bases lay outside the gene matches. Germline CDR1 LGHNA, CDR2 YNFKEQ. In DNA, the CDR3 is TGTGCCAGCAGCCCGAAGACTAGCGGGGGATCAGATACGCAGTATTTT. This translates into CASSPKTSGGSDTQYF.

The chain uses TRBV7-3 and TRBJ2-1; D is uncertain. The germline CDR1 and CDR2 sequences are SGHTA and FQGTGA. V shed 2 bases and J shed 0 bases, with 8 bases lying between them. This CDR3 has 15 amino acids. In DNA, the CDR3 is TGTGCCAGCAGCTTAGTCAGCGACTCCTACAATGAGCAGTTCTTC. Encoded protein: CASSLVSDSYNEQFF.

The rearrangement links TRBV18 to TRBJ2-3, with 10 bases lining up with TRBD2. Trimming cost V 4 bases and J 5 bases; bases outside gene matches: 0. CDR1 and CDR2 from the germline V gene are KGHSH and LQKENI. CDR3 length: 13 amino acids. As DNA, the CDR3 is TGTGCCAGCTCACGGACTAGCGGAGATACGCAGTATTTT. Translating gives CASSRTSGDTQYF.

The chain employs TRBV5-5 and TRBJ1-2; D is perhaps TRBD1 (5 bases). V was pared by 1 base and J by 8 bases, with 18 bases between. CDR1 and CDR2 (germline): SGHKS, YYEKEE (reference sequence). This CDR3 contains 15 residues. For the CDR3, the DNA is TGTGCCAGCAGCTTGAACAGCCAAATAGCAGGGGGCTACACCTTC. It yields the protein CASSLNSQIAGGYTF.

Within the sample, this clone is medium-sized. The chain carries TRBV11-2 and TRBJ2-5, with D tentatively TRBD1 or TRBD2 (5 bases each). The germline CDR1 and CDR2 sequences are SGHAT and FQNNGV. The CDR3 totals 14 residues. The V end was cut by 1 base, the J end by 0 bases, with 6 bases between. The DNA for the CDR3 is TGTGCCAGCAGCTTAGGGGACCACCAAGAGACCCAGTACTTC. Translated: CASSLGDHQETQYF.

The chain is built from TRBV4-1 and TRBJ2-7, with TRBD2 identical over 8 bases. The J segment lost 3 bases and the V segment lost 0 bases, leaving 7 bases of the junction unmatched. The CDR3 totals 16 residues. Germline loops: CDR1 MGHRA, CDR2 YSYEKL. The CDR3 DNA sequence: TGCGCCAGCAGCCAAGATCGGACTAGCATGATCTACGAGCAGTACTTC. Encoded protein: CASSQDRTSMIYEQYF.

V is TRBV11-2 and J is TRBJ1-3; weak D call: TRBD1 (6 bases). This CDR3 is 17 amino acids long. CDR1 and CDR2 (germline): SGHAT, FQNNGV. V was shortened by 5 bases and J by 0 bases, with 17 bases between the two germline ends. The CDR3 is CASSPGAGRSSGNTIYF. CDR3 DNA sequence: TGTGCCAGCAGCCCGGGGGCCGGGAGAAGCTCTGGAAACACCATATATTTT. Using reference TRBV11-2 and TRBJ1-3 for the parts outside the CDR3, the full variable domain is EAGVAQSPRYKIIEKRQSVAFWCNPISGHATLYWYQQILGQGPKLLIQFQNNGVVDDSQLPKDRFSAERLKGVDSTLKIQPAKLEDSAVYLCASSPGAGRSSGNTIYFGEGSWLTVV.

This rearrangement joins TRBV5-5 to TRBJ1-3; D is unresolved. V lost 4 bases and J lost 4, with 15 bases in between. The CDR3 contains 15 residues. The V gene's germline CDR1 is SGHKS and CDR2 YYEKEE (reference sequence). The CDR3 sequence is CASSPGLSTGNTIYF. For the CDR3, the DNA is TGTGCCAGCAGCCCCGGTTTGAGCACCGGAAACACCATATATTTT.

This clone was observed a handful of times. In the same sample, other DNA sequences code for this CDR3. This chain joins TRBV5-1 and TRBJ2-1; the D gene is possibly TRBD2 (5 bases). From germline, CDR1 is SGHRS and CDR2 YFSETQ. This CDR3 has 15 residues. V gave up 2 bases and J gave up 0 bases, with 9 bases separating them. The CDR3 loop is CASSFYGSSYNEQFF. Written as DNA, the CDR3 is TGCGCCAGCAGCTTCTATGGGAGCTCCTACAATGAGCAGTTCTTC.

The chain combines TRBV3-1 (or the pseudogene TRBV3-2) with TRBJ1-2, with D hard to call. Germline-derived CDR1 and CDR2 are LGHDT and YNNKEL (reference sequence). The V end was cut by 4 bases, the J end by 0 bases, with 9 bases between. This CDR3 has 14 amino acids. The CDR3 sequence is CASSPDGANYGYTF. CDR3 DNA: TGTGCCAGCAGCCCGGACGGAGCTAACTATGGCTACACCTTC.

This clone occurred a few times. The chain links TRBV7-9 to TRBJ2-5; D gene ambiguous. This CDR3 spans 12 amino acids. Germline V CDR1 and CDR2: SEHNR, FQNEAQ (reference sequence). Trimming stripped 8 bases from V and 3 bases from J, with 10 bases between. CDR3 coding DNA: TGTGCCAGCTTCTCCAGAAAAGAGACCCAGTACTTC. Protein: CASFSRKETQYF. The full variable domain, with the rest looked up from reference TRBV7-9 and TRBJ2-5, is DTGVSQNPRHKITKRGQNVTFRCDPISEHNRLYWYRQTLGQGPEFLTYFQNEAQLEKSRLLSDRFSAERPKGSFSTLEIQRTEQGDSAMYLCASFSRKETQYFGPGTRLLVL.

The J gene is TRBJ1-1, the V gene TRBV19; no clear D gene. This CDR3 comprises 11 residues. Deletions cut 11 bases from V and 11 bases from J, with 18 bases between. Per the germline V gene, CDR1 is LNHDA and CDR2 is SQIVND (reference sequence). The CDR3: CASQSRADAFF. CDR3 coding DNA: TGTGCCTCCCAGAGTCGGGCGGATGCTTTCTTT.

This clone was seen only once. V and J are TRBV5-8 and TRBJ2-1, with 10 bases matching TRBD2. Germline V gives CDR1 SGHTS, CDR2 YDEGEE. Unmatched junction bases numbered 6, after V lost 4 bases and J lost 5 bases. CDR3 size: 15 residues. The CDR3 spells CASSRGTSENNEQFF. Written as DNA, the CDR3 is TGTGCCAGCAGCCGCGGGACTAGCGAGAACAATGAGCAGTTCTTC.

This chain links TRBV20-1 with TRBJ2-7; 11 bases map to TRBD2. The J segment lost 5 bases and the V segment lost 3 bases, leaving 6 bases of the junction unmatched. Germline CDR1 is DFQATT and CDR2 is SNEGSKA (reference sequence). There are 14 residues in the CDR3. The chain's CDR3 is CSASIAGGPDEQYF. As DNA, the CDR3 is TGCAGTGCTAGTATAGCGGGAGGGCCCGACGAGCAGTACTTC.

This rearrangement joins TRBV5-1 to TRBJ1-4; no clear D gene. This CDR3 spans 16 amino acids. V lost 4 bases, J lost 12 bases, and 25 bases lay in between. The germline V gene encodes CDR1 SGHRS and CDR2 YFSETQ. This chain's CDR3 is CASSHRRQGTSGELFF. CDR3 coding DNA: TGCGCCAGCAGCCACAGAAGACAAGGAACGAGCGGGGAACTGTTTTTT.

This chain links TRBV5-3 with TRBJ1-1; D is uncertain. TRBV5-3 is noted as an ORF with a role that remains uncertain. V was cut by 0 bases and J by 0 bases, with 12 bases left in between. CDR3 length equals 16 residues. The CDR3: CARSLVRRLMNTEAFF. CDR3 bases: TGTGCCAGAAGCTTGGTCAGGCGGTTGATGAACACTGAAGCTTTCTTT.

This clone showed up just once. V is TRBV30 and J is TRBJ2-5; 10 positions agree with TRBD2. V dropped 5 bases and J dropped 5; count of bases not matched to a gene: 8. The CDR3 is 14 residues long. Germline-derived CDR1 and CDR2 are GTSNPN and SVGIG (reference sequence). The CDR3 sequence is CAWGGGSGRETQYF. CDR3 DNA sequence: TGTGCCTGGGGCGGGGGTAGCGGGAGGGAGACCCAGTACTTC.

As DNA, the CDR3 is TGTGCCAGCACCGAGGGAGTAGTAAGAATCAATGAGCAGTTCTTC. Translating it yields CASTEGVVRINEQFF. The chain carries TRBV5-6 and TRBJ2-1; D perhaps matches TRBD2 (5 bases). Trimming left V 6 bases short and J 6 bases short, with 19 bases between. The CDR3 has 15 amino acids. From germline, CDR1 is SGHDT and CDR2 YYEEEE.